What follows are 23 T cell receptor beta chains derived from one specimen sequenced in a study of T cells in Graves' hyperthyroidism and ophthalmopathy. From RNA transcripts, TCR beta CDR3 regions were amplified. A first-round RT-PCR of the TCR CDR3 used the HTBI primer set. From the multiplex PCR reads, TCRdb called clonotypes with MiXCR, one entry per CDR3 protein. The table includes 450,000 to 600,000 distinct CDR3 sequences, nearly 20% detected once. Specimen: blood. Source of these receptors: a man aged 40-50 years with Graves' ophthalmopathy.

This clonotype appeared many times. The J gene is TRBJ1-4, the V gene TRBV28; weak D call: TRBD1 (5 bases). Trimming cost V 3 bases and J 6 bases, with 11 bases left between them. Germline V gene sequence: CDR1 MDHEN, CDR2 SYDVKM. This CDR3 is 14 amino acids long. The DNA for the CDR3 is TGTGCCAGCAGTTTGGGCAGGGCATATGAAAAACTGTTTTTT. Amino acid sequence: CASSLGRAYEKLFF. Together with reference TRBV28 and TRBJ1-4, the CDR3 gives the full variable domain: DVKVTQSSRYLVKRTGEKVFLECVQDMDHENMFWYRQDPGLGLRLIYFSYDVKMKEKGDIPEGYSVSREKKERFSLILESASTNQTSMYLCASSLGRAYEKLFFGSGTQLSVL.

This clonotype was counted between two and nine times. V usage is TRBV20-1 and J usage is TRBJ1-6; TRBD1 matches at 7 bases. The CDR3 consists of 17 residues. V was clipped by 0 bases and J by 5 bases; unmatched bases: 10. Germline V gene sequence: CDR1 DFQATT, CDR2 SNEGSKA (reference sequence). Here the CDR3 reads CSARDDRALLHNSPLHF. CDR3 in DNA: TGCAGTGCTAGAGACGACAGGGCCCTGTTACATAATTCACCCCTCCACTTT.

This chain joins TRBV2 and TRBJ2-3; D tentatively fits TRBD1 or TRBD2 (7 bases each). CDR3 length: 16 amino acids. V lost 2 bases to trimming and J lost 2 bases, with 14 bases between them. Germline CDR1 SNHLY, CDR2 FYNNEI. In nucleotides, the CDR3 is TGTGCCAGCAGTGAACAGGGGGGGGGGTCCACAGATACGCAGTATTTT. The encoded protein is CASSEQGGGSTDTQYF.

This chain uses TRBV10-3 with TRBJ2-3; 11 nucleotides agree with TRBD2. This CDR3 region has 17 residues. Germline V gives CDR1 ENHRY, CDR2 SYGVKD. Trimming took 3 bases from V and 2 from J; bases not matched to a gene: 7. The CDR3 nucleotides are TGTGCCATCAGTGATAGCGGGAGGGCCGGTAACACAGATACGCAGTATTTT. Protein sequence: CAISDSGRAGNTDTQYF.

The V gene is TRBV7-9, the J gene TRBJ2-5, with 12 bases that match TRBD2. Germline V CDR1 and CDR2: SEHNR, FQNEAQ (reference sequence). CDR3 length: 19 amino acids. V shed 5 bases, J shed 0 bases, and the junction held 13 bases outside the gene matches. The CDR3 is CASSPRLAGARSYQETQYF. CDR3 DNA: TGTGCCAGCAGCCCGCGACTAGCGGGGGCCAGATCGTACCAAGAGACCCAGTACTTC.

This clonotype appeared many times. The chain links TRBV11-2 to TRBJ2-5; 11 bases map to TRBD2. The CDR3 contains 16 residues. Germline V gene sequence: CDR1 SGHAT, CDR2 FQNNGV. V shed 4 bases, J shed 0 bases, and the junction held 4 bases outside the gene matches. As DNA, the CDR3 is TGTGCCAGCAGCTCCTGGGGACTAGCGGACCAAGAGACCCAGTACTTC. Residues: CASSSWGLADQETQYF. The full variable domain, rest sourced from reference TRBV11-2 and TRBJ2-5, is EAGVAQSPRYKIIEKRQSVAFWCNPISGHATLYWYQQILGQGPKLLIQFQNNGVVDDSQLPKDRFSAERLKGVDSTLKIQPAKLEDSAVYLCASSSWGLADQETQYFGPGTRLLVL.

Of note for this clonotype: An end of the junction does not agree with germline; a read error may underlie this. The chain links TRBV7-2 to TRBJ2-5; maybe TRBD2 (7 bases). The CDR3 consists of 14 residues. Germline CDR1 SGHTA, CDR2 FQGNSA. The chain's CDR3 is CASSEGGAGKTQYF. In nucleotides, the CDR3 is TGCGCCAGCAGTGAGGGGGGGGCTGGGAAGACCCAGTACTTC.

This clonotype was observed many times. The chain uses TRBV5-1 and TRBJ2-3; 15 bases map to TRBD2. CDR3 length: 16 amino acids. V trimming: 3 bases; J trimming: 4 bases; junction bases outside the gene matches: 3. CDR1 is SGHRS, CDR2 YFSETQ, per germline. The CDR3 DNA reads TGCGCCAGCAGCTCGGGACTAGCGGGGGGCGCAGATACGCAGTATTTT. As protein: CASSSGLAGGADTQYF.

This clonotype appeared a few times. CDR3 in amino acids: CASSSYAGGLFSNTQYF. As DNA, the CDR3 is TGCGCCAGCAGCTCGTACGCCGGGGGCCTCTTCTCGAATACGCAGTATTTT. The chain uses TRBV5-1 and TRBJ2-3, with D perhaps assigned TRBD1 or TRBD2 (6 bases each). V lost 3 bases, J lost 7 bases, and 24 bases lay in between. CDR3 length equals 17 residues. Germline V gene sequence: CDR1 SGHRS, CDR2 YFSETQ.

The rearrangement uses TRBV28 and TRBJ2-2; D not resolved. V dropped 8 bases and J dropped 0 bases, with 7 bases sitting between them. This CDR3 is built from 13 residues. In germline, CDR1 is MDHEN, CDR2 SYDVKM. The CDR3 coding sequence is TGTGCCAGCCGTGCCGCGAACACCGGGGAGCTGTTTTTT. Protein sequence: CASRAANTGELFF.

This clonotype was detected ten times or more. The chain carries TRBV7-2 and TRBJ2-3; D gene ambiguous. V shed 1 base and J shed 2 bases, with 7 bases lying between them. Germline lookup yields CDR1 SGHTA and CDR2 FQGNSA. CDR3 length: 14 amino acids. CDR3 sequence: CASSLGTNTDTQYF. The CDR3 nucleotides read TGTGCCAGCAGCTTAGGGACCAACACAGATACGCAGTATTTT.

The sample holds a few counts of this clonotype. CDR3 DNA sequence: TGTGCCAGCAGCCCACGGGGGGTCCAAGGCAATGAGCAGTTCTTC. Protein: CASSPRGVQGNEQFF. This rearrangement joins TRBV7-9 to TRBJ2-1; 7 bases fit TRBD2. This CDR3 comprises 15 residues. The germline CDR1 and CDR2 sequences are SEHNR and FQNEAQ (reference sequence). Trimming at V came to 5 bases and at J to 6 bases, leaving 10 bases not matched to a gene.

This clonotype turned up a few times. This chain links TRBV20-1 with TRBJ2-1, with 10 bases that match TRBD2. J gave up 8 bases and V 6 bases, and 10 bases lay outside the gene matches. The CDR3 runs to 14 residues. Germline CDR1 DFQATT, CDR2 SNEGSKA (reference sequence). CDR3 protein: CSAEVTSGNHEQFF. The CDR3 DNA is TGCAGTGCCGAGGTCACTAGCGGGAACCATGAGCAGTTCTTC.

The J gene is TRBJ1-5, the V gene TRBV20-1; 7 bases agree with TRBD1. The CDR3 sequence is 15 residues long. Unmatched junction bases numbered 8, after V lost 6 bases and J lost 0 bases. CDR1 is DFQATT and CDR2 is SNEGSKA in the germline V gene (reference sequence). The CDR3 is CSATRGGFSNQPQHF. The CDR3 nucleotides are TGCAGTGCCACCAGGGGGGGATTTAGCAATCAGCCCCAGCATTTT.

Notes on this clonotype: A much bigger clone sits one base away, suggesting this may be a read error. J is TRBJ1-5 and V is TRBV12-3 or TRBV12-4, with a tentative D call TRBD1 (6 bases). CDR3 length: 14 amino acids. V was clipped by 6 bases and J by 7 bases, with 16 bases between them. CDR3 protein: CASSLTGHGQPQHF. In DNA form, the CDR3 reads TGTGCCAGCAGCCTTACAGGGCACGGACAGCCCCAGCATTTT.

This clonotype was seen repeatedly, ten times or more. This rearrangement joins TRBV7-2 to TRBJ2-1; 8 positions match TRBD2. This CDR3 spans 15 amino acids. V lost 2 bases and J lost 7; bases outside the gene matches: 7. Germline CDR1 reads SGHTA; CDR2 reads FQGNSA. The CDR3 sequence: CASSLPGGPGNEQFF. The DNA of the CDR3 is TGTGCCAGCAGCTTACCGGGAGGGCCGGGGAATGAGCAGTTCTTC.

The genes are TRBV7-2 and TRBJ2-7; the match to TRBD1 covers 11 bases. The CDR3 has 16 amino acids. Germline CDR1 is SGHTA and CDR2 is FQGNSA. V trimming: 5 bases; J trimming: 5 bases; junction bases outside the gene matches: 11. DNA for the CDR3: TGTGCCAGCAGCAAAGGACAGGGGGCTAGGTTCAACGAGCAGTACTTC. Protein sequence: CASSKGQGARFNEQYF.

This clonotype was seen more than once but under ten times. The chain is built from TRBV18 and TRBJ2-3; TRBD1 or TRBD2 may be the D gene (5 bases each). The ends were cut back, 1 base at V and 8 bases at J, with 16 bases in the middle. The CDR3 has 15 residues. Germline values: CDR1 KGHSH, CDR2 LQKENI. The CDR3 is CASSPLPGRVGTQYF. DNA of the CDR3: TGTGCCAGCTCACCACTACCGGGGCGAGTGGGTACGCAGTATTTT.

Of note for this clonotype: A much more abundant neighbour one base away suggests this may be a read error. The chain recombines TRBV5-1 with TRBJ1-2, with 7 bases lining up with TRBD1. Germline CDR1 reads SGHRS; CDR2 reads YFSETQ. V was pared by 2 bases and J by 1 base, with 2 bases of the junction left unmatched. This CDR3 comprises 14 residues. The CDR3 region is CASSFTGVNYGYTF. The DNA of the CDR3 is TGCGCCAGCAGCTTTACAGGGGTTAACTATGGCTACACCTTC. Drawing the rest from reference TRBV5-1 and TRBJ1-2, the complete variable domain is KAGVTQTPRYLIKTRGQQVTLSCSPISGHRSVSWYQQTPGQGLQFLFEYFSETQRNKGNFPGRFSGRQFSNSRSEMNVSTLELGDSALYLCASSFTGVNYGYTFGSGTRLTVV.

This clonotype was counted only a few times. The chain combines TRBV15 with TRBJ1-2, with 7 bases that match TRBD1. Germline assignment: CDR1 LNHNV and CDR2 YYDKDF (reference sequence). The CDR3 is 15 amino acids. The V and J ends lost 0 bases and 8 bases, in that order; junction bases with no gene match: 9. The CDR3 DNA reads TGTGCCACCAGCAGAGACCTCACAGGGGCGGGCGGCTACACCTTC. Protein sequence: CATSRDLTGAGGYTF.

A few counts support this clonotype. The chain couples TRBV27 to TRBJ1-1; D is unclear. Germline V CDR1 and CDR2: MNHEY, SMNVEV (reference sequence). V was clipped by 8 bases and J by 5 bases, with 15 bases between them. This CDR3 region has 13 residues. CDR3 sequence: CASVPPSGTEAFF. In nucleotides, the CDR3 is TGTGCCAGCGTCCCCCCCTCCGGGACTGAAGCTTTCTTT.

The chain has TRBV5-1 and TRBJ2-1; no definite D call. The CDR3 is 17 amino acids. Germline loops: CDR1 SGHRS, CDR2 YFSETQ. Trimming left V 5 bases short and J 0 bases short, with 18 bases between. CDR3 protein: CASSSPSVASSYNEQFF. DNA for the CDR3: TGCGCCAGCAGTTCTCCCTCGGTGGCGAGCTCCTACAATGAGCAGTTCTTC.

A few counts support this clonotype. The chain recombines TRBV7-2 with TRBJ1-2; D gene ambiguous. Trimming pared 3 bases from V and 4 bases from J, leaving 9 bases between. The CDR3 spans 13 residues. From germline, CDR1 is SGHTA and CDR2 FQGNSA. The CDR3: CASSFPGGYGYTF. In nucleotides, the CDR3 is TGTGCCAGCAGCTTTCCAGGAGGCTATGGCTACACCTTC.